This T cell receptor beta chain was identified during a study of cytomegalovirus exposure and HLA in healthy donors. Study background: Counted in an early data release were approximately 85 million unique TCRs from HLA-typed donors.

Germline V gene lookup returns CDR1 SGHRS and CDR2 YFSETQ. The CDR3 consists of 17 residues. Trimming took 4 bases from V and 6 from J; bases not matched to a gene: 14. Study results and limitations: Whilst most TCR sequences proved rare, a subset of public TCRs occurred across many donors.

With 60 Vbeta and 13 Jbeta primers, the PCR was carried out. Profiling relied on immunoSEQ multiplex PCR, and the TCRdb table lists in-frame clones only, not all of them. The table records under 150,000 clones, around 74% of them present only once. Concerning this clone itself: What it recognizes is unknown.

The sequenced sample consisted of PBMCs. The chain employs TRBV5-1 and TRBJ2-2; 8 bases align to TRBD2. This sequence originates from a man younger than 40 in good health and CMV-seronegative. This chain's CDR3 is CASSLRQAGEVSGELFF. The CDR3 nucleotides are TGCGCCAGCAGCCTCCGACAAGCGGGAGAGGTCTCCGGGGAGCTGTTTTTT.